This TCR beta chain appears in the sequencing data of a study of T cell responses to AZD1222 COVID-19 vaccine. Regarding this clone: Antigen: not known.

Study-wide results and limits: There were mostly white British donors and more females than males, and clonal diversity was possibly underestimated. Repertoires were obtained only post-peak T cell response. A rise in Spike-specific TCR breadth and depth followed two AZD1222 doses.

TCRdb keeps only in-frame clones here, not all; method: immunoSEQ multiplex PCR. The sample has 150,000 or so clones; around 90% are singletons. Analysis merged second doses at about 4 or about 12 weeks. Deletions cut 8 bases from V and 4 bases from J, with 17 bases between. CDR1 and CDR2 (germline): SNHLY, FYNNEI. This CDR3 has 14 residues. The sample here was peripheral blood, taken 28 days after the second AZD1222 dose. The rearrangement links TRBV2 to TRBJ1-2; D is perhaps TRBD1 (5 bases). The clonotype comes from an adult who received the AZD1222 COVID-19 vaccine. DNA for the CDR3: TGTGCCAGCGACAGCACGGGGCAGGGCTATGGCTACACCTTC. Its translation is CASDSTGQGYGYTF.